The 20 T cell receptor beta chains below were found in one sample sequenced in a study of T cells in Graves' hyperthyroidism and ophthalmopathy. Amplified TCR beta CDR3 regions came from RNA transcripts. RT-PCR in the first round (using the HTBI primer set) targeted the TCR CDR3. Via MiXCR, TCRdb re-called the multiplex PCR reads, giving one row per CDR3 protein. Here the sample spans about 540,000 distinct CDR3 sequences, approximately 44% being singletons. The sample consisted of peripheral blood or thyroid tissue (not recorded which). Receptors were obtained from a woman younger than 30 with Graves' hyperthyroidism.

CDR3 residues: CASSDSPGLAGAGYNEQFF. The CDR3 DNA reads TGTGCCAGCAGTGATTCCCCGGGACTAGCGGGAGCCGGGTACAATGAGCAGTTCTTC. The chain carries TRBV6-4 and TRBJ2-1; 14 bases match TRBD2. The V segment lost 3 bases and the J segment 4 bases; nucleotides outside the gene matches: 11. The V gene's germline CDR1 is MRHNA and CDR2 SNTAGT. The CDR3 length is 19 residues.

This clonotype was recorded once. No DNA is shown, since the ends of the CDR3 on it are uncertain; the CDR3 is the one TCRdb lists. This rearrangement joins TRBV7-8 to TRBJ2-2. The CDR3 numbers 13 amino acids, ends counted. Germline V gives CDR1 SGHVS, CDR2 FQNEAQ. The CDR3 sequence: CASSLPVQGSCFF.

In this sample, this clonotype turned up many times. The chain carries TRBV6-6 and TRBJ1-4; 7 positions match TRBD1. The CDR3 sequence is 14 residues long. Trimming cost V 5 bases and J 4 bases; bases outside gene matches: 4. CDR1 and CDR2 from the germline V gene are MNHNY and SVGAGI (reference sequence). The DNA of the CDR3 is TGTGCCAGCAGTGCGGGACAGCTTAATGAAAAACTGTTTTTT. Its protein is CASSAGQLNEKLFF.

The CDR3 region has the DNA TGTGCCAGCAGGACAGTGGGGAAACTGTTTTTT. Its protein is CASRTVGKLFF. V gene TRBV2 combines with J gene TRBJ1-4; weak D call: TRBD1 (5 bases). Trimming cost V 6 bases and J 11 bases, with 10 bases left between them. Germline assignment: CDR1 SNHLY and CDR2 FYNNEI. The CDR3 is 11 residues long. Complete variable domain (other parts from reference TRBV2 and TRBJ1-4): EPEVTQTPSHQVTQMGQEVILRCVPISNHLYFYWYRQILGQKVEFLVSFYNNEISEKSEIFDDQFSVERPDGSNFTLKIRSTKLEDSAMYFCASRTVGKLFFGSGTQLSVL.

Ten or more counts support this clonotype. V is TRBV29-1 and J is TRBJ1-1; 8 nucleotides line up with TRBD1. This CDR3 region has 14 residues. V lost 6 bases and J lost 1; bases outside the gene matches: 7. Germline CDR1 and CDR2: SQVTM and ANQGSEA. The CDR3 loop reads CSVARDRRNTEAFF. CDR3 DNA sequence: TGCAGCGTCGCCAGGGACAGGCGGAACACTGAAGCTTTCTTT. The variable domain in full, completed from reference TRBV29-1 and TRBJ1-1, reads SAVISQKPSRDICQRGTSLTIQCQVDSQVTMMFWYRQQPGQSLTLIATANQGSEATYESGFVIDKFPISRPNLTFSTLTVSNMSPEDSSIYLCSVARDRRNTEAFFGQGTRLTVV.

This chain links TRBV10-1 with TRBJ2-3; 8 nucleotides line up with TRBD2. CDR1 and CDR2 (germline): WNHNN, SYGVQD (reference sequence). The CDR3 loop spans 14 amino acids. The J segment lost 0 bases and the V segment lost 5 bases, leaving 1 base of the junction unmatched. The chain's CDR3 is CASSSGSSTDTQYF. CDR3 bases: TGCGCCAGCAGTAGCGGGAGTAGCACAGATACGCAGTATTTT.

The chain employs TRBV5-8 and TRBJ1-4; no clear D gene. The CDR3 runs to 15 residues. The germline gives CDR1 SGHTS, CDR2 YDEGEE. V dropped 5 bases and J dropped 10 bases, with 21 bases sitting between them. The CDR3 coding sequence is TGTGCCAGCAGGGAGATAAAGGAAGGGTATGGAAAACTGTTTTTT. Protein product: CASREIKEGYGKLFF. The full variable domain, in which reference TRBV5-8 and TRBJ1-4 provide the parts outside the CDR3, is EAGVTQSPTHLIKTRGQQATLRCSPISGHTSVYWYQQALGLGLQFLLWYDEGEERNRGNFPPRFSGRQFPNYSSELNVNALELEDSALYLCASREIKEGYGKLFFGSGTQLSVL.

Regarding this clonotype: A read error is likely, as this CDR3 ends without the conserved phenylalanine or tryptophan. Because the CDR3's place on the DNA is in doubt, the DNA is left out and the CDR3 is given as listed by TCRdb. The V and J genes are TRBV7-9 and TRBJ1-6; no DNA check was done on the table's D call, TRBD1. Per the germline V gene, CDR1 is SEHNR and CDR2 is FQNEAQ (reference sequence). The CDR3 has 8 amino acids, counting both end residues. The CDR3 is CASSLGAS.

V usage is TRBV29-1 and J usage is TRBJ1-2; maybe TRBD1 (6 bases). CDR1 SQVTM and CDR2 ANQGSEA come from the germline V gene. The length of the CDR3 is 12 residues. V lost 8 bases to trimming and J lost 4 bases, with 14 bases between them. CDR3 DNA: TGCAGCTTAGGGGGACGTGGCTATGGCTACACCTTC. As protein: CSLGGRGYGYTF.

The chain couples TRBV11-1 to TRBJ1-6, with D maybe TRBD1 (6 bases). The CDR3 is made up of 14 amino acids. Per germline, CDR1 SGHAT and CDR2 FQDESV (reference sequence). Trimming pared 5 bases from V and 6 bases from J, leaving 11 bases between. The CDR3 here is CASSRGDPNSPLHF. The CDR3 DNA follows: TGTGCCAGCAGCAGGGGGGACCCTAATTCACCCCTCCACTTT.

This clonotype was seen ten or more times. This chain links TRBV10-2 with TRBJ2-7, with TRBD2 identical over 10 bases. The V and J ends lost 7 bases and 1 base, in that order; junction bases with no gene match: 4. Germline assignment: CDR1 WSHSY and CDR2 SAAADI. The CDR3 consists of 14 residues. The CDR3 loop is CASIGLAESYEQYF. The CDR3 bases are TGCGCCAGCATCGGACTAGCGGAATCCTACGAGCAGTACTTC.

This clonotype was observed a handful of times. This rearrangement joins TRBV20-1 to TRBJ2-3; D call uncertain. Germline CDR1 reads DFQATT; CDR2 reads SNEGSKA (reference sequence). The CDR3 is 15 amino acids. V lost 3 bases and J lost 1, with 14 bases in between. CDR3 in DNA: TGCAGTGCTAGCGTGGGTCGGTTCGGCACAGATACGCAGTATTTT. Protein: CSASVGRFGTDTQYF.

This clonotype was seen many times. The chain links TRBV6-1 to TRBJ2-5; TRBD2 matches 7 bases. Germline-derived CDR1 and CDR2 are MNHNS and SASEGT. Trimming at V came to 6 bases and at J to 4 bases, leaving 5 bases not matched to a gene. This CDR3 is 13 amino acids long. CDR3 in amino acids: CASRAGVGETQYF. The CDR3, as DNA: TGTGCCAGCAGGGCGGGAGTTGGAGAGACCCAGTACTTC.

With regard to this clonotype: This may arise from a read error, as a much more abundant clone is one base away. This chain's CDR3 is CASSSPEEPLYGCTF. The CDR3, as DNA: TGTGCCAGCAGCTCCCCGGAGGAACCTCTCTATGGCTGCACCTTC. The rearrangement uses TRBV5-5 and TRBJ1-2; no reliable D call. This CDR3 is 15 amino acids long. Germline CDR1 reads SGHKS; CDR2 reads YYEKEE (reference sequence). Supplemented by reference TRBV5-5 and TRBJ1-2, the full variable domain reads DAGVTQSPTHLIKTRGQQVTLRCSPISGHKSVSWYQQVLGQGPQFIFQYYEKEERGRGNFPDRFSARQFPNYSSELNVNALLLGDSALYLCASSSPEEPLYGCTFGSGTRLTVV.

With regard to this clonotype: A much bigger clone sits one base away, suggesting this may be a read error. The chain is built from TRBV5-4 and TRBJ2-5, with 15 bases aligning to TRBD2. The CDR3 consists of 18 residues. Germline V gives CDR1 SGHNT, CDR2 YYREEE (reference sequence). CDR3 region: CVSSRLGLAGGKQETQYF. In nucleotides, the CDR3 is TGTGTCAGCAGCCGACTGGGACTAGCGGGAGGAAAACAAGAGACCCAGTACTTC.

This clonotype was detected ten times or more. CDR3 nucleotide sequence: TGTGCCAGCAGTGGAGGACAGGCGGGCTCTGGGGCCAACGTCCTGACTTTC. Amino acid sequence: CASSGGQAGSGANVLTF. The chain recombines TRBV6-4 with TRBJ2-6; 7 nucleotides match TRBD1. The CDR3 extends over 17 amino acids. Germline V gives CDR1 MRHNA, CDR2 SNTAGT. V shed 4 bases and J 0 bases; nucleotides not matched to a gene: 6.

The chain employs TRBV25-1 and TRBJ2-7; 10 bases are shared with TRBD2. Germline-derived CDR1 and CDR2 are MGHDK and SYGVNS. The CDR3 contains 15 residues. Unmatched junction bases numbered 6, after V lost 1 base and J lost 6 bases. CDR3 DNA sequence: TGTGCCAGCAGTGAATCGGGGACTAGCGTTACCGAGCAGTACTTC. It is translated as CASSESGTSVTEQYF.

This clonotype was detected only a few times. The chain is built from TRBV11-2 and TRBJ1-4; no reliable D call. Per the germline V gene, CDR1 is SGHAT and CDR2 is FQNNGV. V was clipped by 4 bases and J by 1 base, with 19 bases between them. CDR3 length: 18 amino acids. CDR3 sequence (DNA): TGTGCCAGCAGCTCCCCCCTACCGTATGCTAGAACTAATGAAAAACTGTTTTTT. It yields the protein CASSSPLPYARTNEKLFF.

The CDR3 loop is CATSDFGTGAENTGELFF. The CDR3 DNA is TGTGCCACCAGTGATTTTGGGACAGGGGCCGAAAACACCGGGGAGCTGTTTTTT. The J gene is TRBJ2-2, the V gene TRBV24-1, with TRBD1 matching over 10 bases. V shed 1 base, J shed 2 bases, and the junction held 6 bases outside the gene matches. The length of the CDR3 is 18 residues. Germline V gene sequence: CDR1 KGHDR, CDR2 SFDVKD.

This clonotype was recorded a few times. The chain is built from TRBV9 and TRBJ2-7, with 7 positions matching TRBD1. With 4 bases clipped from V and 0 bases from J, the junction kept 7 bases outside the gene matches. The CDR3 loop spans 15 amino acids. Germline-derived CDR1 and CDR2 are SGDLS and YYNGEE. The CDR3 loop is CASSQGTAASYEQYF. Written as DNA, the CDR3 is TGTGCCAGCAGCCAAGGGACAGCGGCCTCCTACGAGCAGTACTTC.